These 2 T cell receptor beta chains were sequenced from one sample in a study of vaccination and CD4 T cells after COVID-19. With the Oncomine TCR Beta short-read assay, DNA from cultured CD4+ T cells was sequenced. A single record per CDR3 protein comes from TCRdb applying MiXCR to the PCR reads. The sample contains some 7,600 distinct CDR3 sequences, 55% of which appear only once. The treatment was: approximately 10-day PBMC culture with coronavirus spike peptide pools or control peptides (ViraFEST assay). No antigen has been assigned to these receptors. Input material: CD4+ T cells from blood, cultured in vitro. The receptors originated from a human donor who had recovered from COVID-19.

J is TRBJ2-7 and V is TRBV2; D might be TRBD2 (5 bases). Germline V CDR1 and CDR2: SNHLY, FYNNEI. The CDR3 extends over 15 amino acids. Trimming cost V 6 bases and J 6 bases, with 21 bases left between them. The CDR3 loop reads CASSPGGPSGGEQYF. Written as DNA, the CDR3 is TGTGCCAGCAGCCCCGGAGGCCCCTCCGGAGGCGAGCAGTACTTC.

The CDR3 DNA follows: TGTGCCAGTAGCCGCGTGGGCAGGGGAGCCTACGAGCAGTACTTC. This sequence encodes CASSRVGRGAYEQYF. The chain joins TRBV19 to TRBJ2-7, with D perhaps TRBD1 (6 bases). This CDR3 region has 15 residues. Trimming took 6 bases from V and 2 from J, leaving 17 bases between them. Germline CDR1 reads LNHDA; CDR2 reads SQIVND (reference sequence).